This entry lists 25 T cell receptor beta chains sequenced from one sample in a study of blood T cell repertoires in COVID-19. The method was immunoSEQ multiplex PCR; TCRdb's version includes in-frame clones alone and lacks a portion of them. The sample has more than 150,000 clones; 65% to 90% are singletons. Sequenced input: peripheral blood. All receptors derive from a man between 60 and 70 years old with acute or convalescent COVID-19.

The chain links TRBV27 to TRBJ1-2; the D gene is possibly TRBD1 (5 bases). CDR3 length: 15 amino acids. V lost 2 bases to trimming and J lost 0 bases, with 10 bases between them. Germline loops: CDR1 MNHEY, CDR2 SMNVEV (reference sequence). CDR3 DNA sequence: TGTGCCAGCAGTTTACGCAGGACACCTAACTATGGCTACACCTTC. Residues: CASSLRRTPNYGYTF.

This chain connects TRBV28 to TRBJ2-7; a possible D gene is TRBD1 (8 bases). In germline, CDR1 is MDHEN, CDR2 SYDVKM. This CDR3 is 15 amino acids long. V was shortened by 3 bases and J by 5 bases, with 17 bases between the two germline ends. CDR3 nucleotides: TGTGCCAGCAGTTTGGGAGGGACAGGTGACAACGAGCAGTACTTC. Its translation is CASSLGGTGDNEQYF.

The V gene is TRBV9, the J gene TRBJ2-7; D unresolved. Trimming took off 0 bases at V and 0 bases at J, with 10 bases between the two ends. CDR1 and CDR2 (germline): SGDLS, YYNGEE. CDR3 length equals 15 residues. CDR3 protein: CASSVEPGSSYEQYF. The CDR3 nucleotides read TGTGCCAGCAGCGTAGAGCCCGGTAGCTCCTACGAGCAGTACTTC.

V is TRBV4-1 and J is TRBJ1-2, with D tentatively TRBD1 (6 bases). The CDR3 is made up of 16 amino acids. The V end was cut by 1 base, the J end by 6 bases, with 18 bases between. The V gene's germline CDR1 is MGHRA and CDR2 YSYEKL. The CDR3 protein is CASSQGGGGRVDGYTF. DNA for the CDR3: TGCGCCAGCAGCCAAGGAGGGGGGGGCAGGGTGGATGGCTACACCTTC.

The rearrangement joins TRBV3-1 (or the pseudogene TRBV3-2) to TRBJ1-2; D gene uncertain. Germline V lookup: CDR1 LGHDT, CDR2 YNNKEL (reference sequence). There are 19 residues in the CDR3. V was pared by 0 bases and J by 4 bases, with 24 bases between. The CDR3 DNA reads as TGTGCCAGCAGCCAAGAGGTCCTTAGAGAGGGTTCGGTGGGCTATGGCTACACCTTC. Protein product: CASSQEVLREGSVGYGYTF.

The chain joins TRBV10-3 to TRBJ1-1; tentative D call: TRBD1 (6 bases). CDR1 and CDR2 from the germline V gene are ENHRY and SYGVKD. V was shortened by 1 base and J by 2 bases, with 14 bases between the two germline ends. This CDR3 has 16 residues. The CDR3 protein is CAISEWAGAGNTEAFF. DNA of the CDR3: TGTGCCATCAGTGAGTGGGCAGGGGCAGGAAACACTGAAGCTTTCTTT.

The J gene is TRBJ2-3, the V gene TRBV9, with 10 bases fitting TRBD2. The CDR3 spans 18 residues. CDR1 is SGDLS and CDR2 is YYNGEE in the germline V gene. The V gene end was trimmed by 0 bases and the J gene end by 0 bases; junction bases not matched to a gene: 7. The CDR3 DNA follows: TGTGCCAGCAGCGTAGGGACTAGCGGCCCCGTGAGCACAGATACGCAGTATTTT. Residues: CASSVGTSGPVSTDTQYF.

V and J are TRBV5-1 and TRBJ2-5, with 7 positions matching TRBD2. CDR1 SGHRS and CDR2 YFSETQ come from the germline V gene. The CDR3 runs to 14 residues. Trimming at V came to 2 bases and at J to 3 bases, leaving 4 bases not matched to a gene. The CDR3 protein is CASSLGTTKETQYF. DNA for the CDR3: TGCGCCAGCAGCTTAGGGACTACTAAAGAGACCCAGTACTTC. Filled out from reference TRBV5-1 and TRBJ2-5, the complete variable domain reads KAGVTQTPRYLIKTRGQQVTLSCSPISGHRSVSWYQQTPGQGLQFLFEYFSETQRNKGNFPGRFSGRQFSNSRSEMNVSTLELGDSALYLCASSLGTTKETQYFGPGTRLLVL.

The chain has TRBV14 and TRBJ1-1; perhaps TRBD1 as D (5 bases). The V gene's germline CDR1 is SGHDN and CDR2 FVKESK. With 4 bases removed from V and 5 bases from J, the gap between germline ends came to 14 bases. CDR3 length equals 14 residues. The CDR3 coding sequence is TGTGCCAGCAGCCCAGCAGAAAGGGGTACTGAAGCTTTCTTT. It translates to CASSPAERGTEAFF.

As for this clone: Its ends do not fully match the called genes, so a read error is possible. CDR3 DNA sequence: TGTGCTAGCAGCTTGAACGGGGTCCCTGGAAACACCATATATTTT. This sequence encodes CASSLNGVPGNTIYF. This chain connects TRBV7-7 to TRBJ1-3; D unclear. The V gene's germline CDR1 is SSHAT and CDR2 FNYEAQ (reference sequence). This CDR3 is 15 amino acids long.

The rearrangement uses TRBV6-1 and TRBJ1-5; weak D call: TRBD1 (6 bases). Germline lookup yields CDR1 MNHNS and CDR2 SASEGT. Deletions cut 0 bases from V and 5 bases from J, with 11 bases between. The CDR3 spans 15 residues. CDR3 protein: CASSEAGAGYQPQHF. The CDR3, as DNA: TGTGCCAGCAGTGAAGCGGGGGCAGGGTATCAGCCCCAGCATTTT.

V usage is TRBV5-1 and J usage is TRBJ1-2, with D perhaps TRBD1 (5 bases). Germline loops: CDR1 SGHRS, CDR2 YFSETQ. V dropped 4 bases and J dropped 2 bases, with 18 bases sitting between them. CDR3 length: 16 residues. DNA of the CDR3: TGCGCCAGCAGCGCGGGGGACGGACCTTCCAACTATGGCTACACCTTC. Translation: CASSAGDGPSNYGYTF.

CDR3 amino acids: CASSETAYYGYTF. CDR3 nucleotide sequence: TGTGCCAGCAGTGAGACAGCGTACTATGGCTACACCTTC. The V gene is TRBV6-1, the J gene TRBJ1-2; D perhaps matches TRBD1 (5 bases). In germline, CDR1 is MNHNS, CDR2 SASEGT. Trimming removed 3 bases from V and 3 bases from J, with 8 bases in between. The CDR3 loop spans 13 amino acids.

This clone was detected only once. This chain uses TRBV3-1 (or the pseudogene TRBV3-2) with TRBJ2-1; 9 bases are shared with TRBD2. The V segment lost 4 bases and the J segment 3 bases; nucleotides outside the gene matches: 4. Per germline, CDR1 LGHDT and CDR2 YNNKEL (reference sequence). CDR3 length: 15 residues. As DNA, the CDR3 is TGTGCCAGCAGCCTAGCGGGAGATGACTACAATGAGCAGTTCTTC. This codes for CASSLAGDDYNEQFF.

CDR3 sequence (DNA): TGTGCCAGCAGCCGCCGGGACAGGGTACCCTATGGCTACACCTTC. This codes for CASSRRDRVPYGYTF. The genes are TRBV5-4 and TRBJ1-2, with 9 bases matching TRBD1. CDR1 and CDR2 from the germline V gene are SGHNT and YYREEE (reference sequence). The J segment lost 4 bases and the V segment lost 4 bases, leaving 8 bases of the junction unmatched. The CDR3 totals 15 residues.

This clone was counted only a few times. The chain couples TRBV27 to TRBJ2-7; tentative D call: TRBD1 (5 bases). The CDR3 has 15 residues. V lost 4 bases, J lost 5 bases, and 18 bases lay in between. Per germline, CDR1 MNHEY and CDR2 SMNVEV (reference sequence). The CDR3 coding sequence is TGTGCCAGCAGTTCGTTTCTTGGGGCAGCCCACGAGCAGTACTTC. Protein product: CASSSFLGAAHEQYF.

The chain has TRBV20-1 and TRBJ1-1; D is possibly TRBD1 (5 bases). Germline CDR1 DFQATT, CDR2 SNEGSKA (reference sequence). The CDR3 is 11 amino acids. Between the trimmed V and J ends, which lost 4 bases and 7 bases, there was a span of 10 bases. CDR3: CSANMQGEAFF. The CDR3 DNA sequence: TGCAGTGCTAATATGCAGGGTGAAGCTTTCTTT.

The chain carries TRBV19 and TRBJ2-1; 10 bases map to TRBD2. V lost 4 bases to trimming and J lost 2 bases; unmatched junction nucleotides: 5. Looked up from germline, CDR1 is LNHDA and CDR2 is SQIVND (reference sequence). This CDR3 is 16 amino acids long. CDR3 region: CASSTIAGGPYNEQFF. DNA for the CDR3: TGTGCCAGTAGTACAATAGCGGGAGGACCCTACAATGAGCAGTTCTTC. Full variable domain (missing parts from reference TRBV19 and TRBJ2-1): DGGITQSPKYLFRKEGQNVTLSCEQNLNHDAMYWYRQDPGQGLRLIYYSQIVNDFQKGDIAEGYSVSREKKESFPLTVTSAQKNPTAFYLCASSTIAGGPYNEQFFGPGTRLTVL.

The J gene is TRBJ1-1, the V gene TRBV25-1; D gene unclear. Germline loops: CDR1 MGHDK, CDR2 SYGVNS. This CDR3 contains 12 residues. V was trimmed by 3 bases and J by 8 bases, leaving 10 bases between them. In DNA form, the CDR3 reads TGTGCCAGCAGTGACCGAGGGCCCGAAGCTTTCTTT. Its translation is CASSDRGPEAFF.

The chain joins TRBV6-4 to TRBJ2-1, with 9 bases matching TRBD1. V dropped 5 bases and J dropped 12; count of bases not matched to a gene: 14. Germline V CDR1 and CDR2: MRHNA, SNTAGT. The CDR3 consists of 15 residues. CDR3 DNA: TGTGCCAGCAGTCAGGACAGGGGTGAACTTTATGGGCAGTTCTTC. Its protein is CASSQDRGELYGQFF.

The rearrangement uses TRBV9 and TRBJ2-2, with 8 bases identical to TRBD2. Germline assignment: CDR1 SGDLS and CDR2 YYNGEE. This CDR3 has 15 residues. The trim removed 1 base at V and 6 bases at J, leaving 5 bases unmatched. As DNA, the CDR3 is TGTGCCAGCAGCGTATCGGGAGGGTTAGCCGGGGAGCTGTTTTTT. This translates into CASSVSGGLAGELFF.

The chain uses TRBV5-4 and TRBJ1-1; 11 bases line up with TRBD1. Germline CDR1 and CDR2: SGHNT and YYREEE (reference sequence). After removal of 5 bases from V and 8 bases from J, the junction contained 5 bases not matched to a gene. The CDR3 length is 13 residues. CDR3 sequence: CASSNRTGGEAFF. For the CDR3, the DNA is TGTGCCAGCAGTAACCGGACAGGGGGCGAAGCTTTCTTT.

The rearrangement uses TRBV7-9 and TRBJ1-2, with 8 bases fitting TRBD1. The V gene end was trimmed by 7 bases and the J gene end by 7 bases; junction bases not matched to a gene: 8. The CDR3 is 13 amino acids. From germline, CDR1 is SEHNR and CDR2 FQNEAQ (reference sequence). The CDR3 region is CASTQTGEVGYTF. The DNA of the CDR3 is TGTGCCAGCACCCAGACAGGGGAGGTTGGCTACACCTTC.

Here the CDR3 reads CASSQDGWGYQETQYF. In nucleotides, the CDR3 is TGCGCCAGCAGCCAAGATGGGTGGGGCTACCAAGAGACCCAGTACTTC. This chain connects TRBV4-1 to TRBJ2-5, with D maybe TRBD1 (5 bases). Trimming took 0 bases from V and 0 from J, leaving 11 bases between them. The CDR3 is 16 amino acids. Germline CDR1 and CDR2: MGHRA and YSYEKL.

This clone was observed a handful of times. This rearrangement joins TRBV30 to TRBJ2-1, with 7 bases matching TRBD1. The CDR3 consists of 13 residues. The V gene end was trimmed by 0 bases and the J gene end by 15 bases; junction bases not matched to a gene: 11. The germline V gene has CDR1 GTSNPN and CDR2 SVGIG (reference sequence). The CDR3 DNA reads TGTGCCTGGAGTGTTTTCGAGACAGGGAAAATGTTCTTC. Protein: CAWSVFETGKMFF.